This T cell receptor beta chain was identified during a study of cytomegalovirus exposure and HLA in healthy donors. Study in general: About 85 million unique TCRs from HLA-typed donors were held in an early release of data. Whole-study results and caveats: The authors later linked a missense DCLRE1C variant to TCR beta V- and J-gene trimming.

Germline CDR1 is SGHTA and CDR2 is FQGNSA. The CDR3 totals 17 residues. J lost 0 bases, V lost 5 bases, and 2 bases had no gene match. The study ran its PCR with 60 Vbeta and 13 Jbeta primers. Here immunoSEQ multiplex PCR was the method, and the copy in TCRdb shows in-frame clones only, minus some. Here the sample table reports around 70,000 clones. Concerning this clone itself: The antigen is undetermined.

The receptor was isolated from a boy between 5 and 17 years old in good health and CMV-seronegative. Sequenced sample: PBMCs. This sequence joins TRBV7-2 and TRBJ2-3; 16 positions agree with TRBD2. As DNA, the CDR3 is TGTGCCAGCAGCCAGGGACTAGCGGGAGGGAGCACAGATACGCAGTATTTT. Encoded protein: CASSQGLAGGSTDTQYF.